The 10 T cell receptor beta chains listed next were all sequenced from one sample in a study of spatial heterogeneity in lung cancer. The time point was: sample taken at primary tumor resection. One entry per CDR3 protein results from TCRdb running MiXCR on the 5' RACE reads. The sample shows around 66,000 distinct CDR3 sequences, under 7.5% of them seen only once. The sample consisted of PBMCs, taken at surgery. The receptors originated from a female donor with early-stage non-small cell lung cancer.

Note on this clonotype: One end of the junction does not line up with germline, which may come from a read error. The rearrangement links TRBV3-1 to TRBJ1-3; D is unclear. The CDR3 consists of 16 residues. Germline values: CDR1 LGHDT, CDR2 YNNKEL (reference sequence). The DNA for the CDR3 is TGTGCCACCAGCCGGAATGGTGCCTCCTCTGGAAACACCATATATTTT. Translating gives CATSRNGASSGNTIYF.

This clonotype was picked up many times. The genes are TRBV12-3 or TRBV12-4 and TRBJ2-2; D possibly corresponds to TRBD1 (5 bases). Trimming took off 6 bases at V and 6 bases at J, with 14 bases between the two ends. There are 14 residues in the CDR3. DNA of the CDR3: TGTGCCAGCAGCCGAATTAGGGGCTCCGGGGAGCTGTTTTTT. Protein sequence: CASSRIRGSGELFF.

This clonotype was recorded many times. This chain connects TRBV5-4 to TRBJ2-1; 10 positions match TRBD2. The V segment lost 1 base and the J segment 6 bases; nucleotides outside the gene matches: 1. The CDR3 totals 14 residues. Germline CDR1 is SGHNT and CDR2 is YYREEE (reference sequence). The CDR3 loop reads CASSLRLAGNEQFF. The CDR3 nucleotides are TGTGCCAGCAGCTTGCGACTAGCGGGCAATGAGCAGTTCTTC.

This clonotype was detected many times. The chain is built from TRBV2 and TRBJ1-2; TRBD1 aligns across 10 bases. Germline V gives CDR1 SNHLY, CDR2 FYNNEI. This CDR3 is 14 amino acids long. V was pared by 4 bases and J by 4 bases, with 3 bases of the junction left unmatched. The CDR3 nucleotides read TGTGCCAGCAGTGGGACAGGGGGAAGCTATGGCTACACCTTC. It encodes CASSGTGGSYGYTF. Filled out from reference TRBV2 and TRBJ1-2, the complete variable domain reads EPEVTQTPSHQVTQMGQEVILRCVPISNHLYFYWYRQILGQKVEFLVSFYNNEISEKSEIFDDQFSVERPDGSNFTLKIRSTKLEDSAMYFCASSGTGGSYGYTFGSGTRLTVV.

The J gene is TRBJ2-7, the V gene TRBV6-1; perhaps TRBD1 as D (5 bases). From germline, CDR1 is MNHNS and CDR2 SASEGT. The CDR3 has 15 residues. V was cut by 7 bases and J by 0 bases, with 16 bases left in between. The CDR3 region is CASTEGVGRSYEQYF. CDR3 nucleotide sequence: TGTGCCAGCACCGAAGGGGTTGGGCGCTCCTACGAGCAGTACTTC.

Many counts were recorded for this clonotype. This chain links TRBV12-3 or TRBV12-4 with TRBJ1-1; D gene ambiguous. The CDR3 has 13 residues. Trimming pared 7 bases from V and 1 base from J, leaving 10 bases between. CDR3 sequence (DNA): TGTGCCAGCACCCCCCTACCGAACACTGAAGCTTTCTTT. Its protein is CASTPLPNTEAFF.

Many counts were recorded for this clonotype. The chain combines TRBV6-1 with TRBJ1-2; D perhaps matches TRBD1 (5 bases). Deletions cut 2 bases from V and 7 bases from J, with 17 bases between. The CDR3 is 15 residues long. CDR1 MNHNS and CDR2 SASEGT come from the germline V gene. In DNA form, the CDR3 reads TGTGCCAGCAGTGAAAATGGGCCTGCCGGGGCTGGCTACACCTTC. Its translation: CASSENGPAGAGYTF.

This clonotype was detected ten times or more. The chain joins TRBV20-1 to TRBJ2-1; 11 bases match TRBD2. The CDR3 consists of 16 residues. Germline V gives CDR1 DFQATT, CDR2 SNEGSKA (reference sequence). This CDR3 reads CSPKTSGASSYNEQFF. As DNA, the CDR3 is TGCAGCCCCAAGACTAGCGGGGCAAGCTCCTACAATGAGCAGTTCTTC.

Judged by abundance, this clonotype is medium-sized (0.01 to 0.1%). The chain combines TRBV6-2 or TRBV6-3 with TRBJ2-1; D remains ambiguous. Looked up from germline, CDR1 is MNHEY and CDR2 is SVGEGT. V was clipped by 2 bases and J by 7 bases, with 6 bases between them. The CDR3 covers 12 residues. CDR3 sequence reads: CASSYRSNEQFF. The DNA of the CDR3 is TGTGCCAGCAGTTACCGGAGTAATGAGCAGTTCTTC.

This clonotype was picked up many times. The V and J genes are TRBV29-1 and TRBJ2-2; TRBD2 is a possible D gene (5 bases). The V gene's germline CDR1 is SQVTM and CDR2 ANQGSEA. The CDR3 is 14 residues long. V was trimmed by 4 bases and J by 5 bases, leaving 14 bases between them. CDR3 protein: CSVGAGGQTGELFF. CDR3 DNA: TGCAGCGTTGGGGCGGGCGGCCAGACCGGGGAGCTGTTTTTT.